These 27 T cell receptor beta chains were sequenced from one sample in a study of T cell responses to AZD1222 COVID-19 vaccine. Sequenced by immunoSEQ multiplex PCR; TCRdb stores in-frame clones only, minus some. The sample holds about 150,000 clones; 88% are singletons and the top ten take roughly 16%. Sequencing used peripheral blood, obtained on day 0 of AZD1222 vaccination. The receptors were sampled from an adult in good health.

This clone was seen a single time. The chain combines TRBV4-1 with TRBJ1-2; TRBD1 agrees at 8 bases. Per germline, CDR1 MGHRA and CDR2 YSYEKL. CDR3 length: 15 residues. J was trimmed by 7 bases and V by 0 bases; bases with no gene match: 7. This CDR3 is CASSQDEAGGRGYTF. The CDR3 bases are TGCGCCAGCAGCCAAGACGAAGCAGGGGGCCGTGGCTACACCTTC.

Worth noting for this clone: This specimen includes other DNA sequences encoding the same CDR3. V usage is TRBV7-2 and J usage is TRBJ1-4; tentative D call: TRBD1 (5 bases). Germline CDR1 and CDR2: SGHTA and FQGNSA. V dropped 3 bases and J dropped 3 bases, with 8 bases sitting between them. The CDR3 covers 14 residues. The CDR3 sequence is CASSFQGSNEKLFF. The CDR3 DNA sequence: TGTGCCAGCAGCTTCCAGGGATCTAATGAAAAACTGTTTTTT.

The V call is TRBV6-2 or TRBV6-3, the J call TRBJ1-2; D gene ambiguous. The V and J ends lost 6 bases and 8 bases respectively, with 13 bases between them. Germline CDR1 is MNHEY and CDR2 is SVGEGT. The length of the CDR3 is 12 residues. CDR3: CASSLRLRGYTF. CDR3 sequence (DNA): TGTGCCAGCAGCTTGAGGTTGAGGGGCTACACCTTC.

This chain connects TRBV7-2 to TRBJ2-2; TRBD1 is a possible D gene (6 bases). Trimming removed 6 bases at V and 4 bases at J, with 21 bases between. Germline lookup yields CDR1 SGHTA and CDR2 FQGNSA. The CDR3 covers 17 residues. CDR3 region: CASRPQTTGTGTGELFF. CDR3 nucleotide sequence: TGTGCCAGCAGACCCCAAACAACAGGGACGGGCACCGGGGAGCTGTTTTTT.

This chain links TRBV5-1 with TRBJ1-1; D is perhaps TRBD1 (5 bases). The V end was cut by 1 base, the J end by 2 bases, with 6 bases between. Germline V gene sequence: CDR1 SGHRS, CDR2 YFSETQ. CDR3 length: 13 residues. The CDR3 DNA is TGCGCCAGCAGCTTGCAGGGTAACACTGAAGCTTTCTTT. Encoded protein: CASSLQGNTEAFF.

The chain carries TRBV11-1 and TRBJ2-1; a possible D gene is TRBD2 (6 bases). V lost 1 base and J 7 bases, leaving 8 bases between the germline ends. CDR3 length: 13 residues. Per germline, CDR1 SGHAT and CDR2 FQDESV (reference sequence). The CDR3 here is CASSLVGGNEQFF. As DNA, the CDR3 is TGTGCCAGCAGCTTAGTCGGGGGAAATGAGCAGTTCTTC.

Written as DNA, the CDR3 is TGTGCCAGCAGCCCAGACGGACTAGCGGGGGGCAATACGCAGTATTTT. It yields the protein CASSPDGLAGGNTQYF. V usage is TRBV7-2 and J usage is TRBJ2-3, with 14 bases matching TRBD2. This CDR3 is built from 16 residues. With 5 bases clipped from V and 7 bases from J, the junction kept 8 bases outside the gene matches. Germline CDR1 reads SGHTA; CDR2 reads FQGNSA.

The chain combines TRBV5-4 with TRBJ1-6; possibly TRBD1 for D (6 bases). Trimming removed 0 bases at V and 7 bases at J, with 17 bases between. CDR1 and CDR2 (germline): SGHNT, YYREEE (reference sequence). The CDR3 extends over 17 amino acids. The CDR3 coding sequence is TGTGCCAGCAGCTTGGCCCGGGGGGCTCCAGGAAATTCACCCCTCCACTTT. Protein: CASSLARGAPGNSPLHF.

The chain employs TRBV6-7 and TRBJ1-4; 8 nucleotides align to TRBD1. TRBV6-7 is an ORF for which the function is uncertain. The trim removed 7 bases at V and 1 base at J, leaving 8 bases unmatched. This CDR3 has 16 amino acids. The CDR3 nucleotides read TGTGCCAGCACCCCCTGCAGGGGGCAAACTAATGAAAAACTGTTTTTT. This codes for CASTPCRGQTNEKLFF.

This clone appeared a single time. DNA for the CDR3: TGCGCCAGCAGCTCGCAGGGGGGAGGTGAAAAACTGTTTTTT. This translates into CASSSQGGGEKLFF. V gene TRBV5-1 combines with J gene TRBJ1-4, with 7 bases lining up with TRBD1. With V trimmed by 3 bases and J by 7 bases, 6 bases remained unmatched. In germline, CDR1 is SGHRS, CDR2 YFSETQ. There are 14 residues in the CDR3.

V and J are TRBV11-3 and TRBJ2-7; D gene uncertain. Germline V gives CDR1 SGHNT, CDR2 YENEEA. CDR3 length: 14 residues. V was shortened by 3 bases and J by 0 bases, with 9 bases between the two germline ends. The CDR3 nucleotides read TGTGCCAGCAGCTTGGGCAGGACCTCCTACGAGCAGTACTTC. It codes for CASSLGRTSYEQYF.

CDR3 sequence reads: CASSPKGQGNEKLFF. CDR3 nucleotide sequence: TGTGCCAGCAGCCCAAAAGGACAGGGAAATGAAAAACTGTTTTTT. This rearrangement joins TRBV5-6 to TRBJ1-4; 8 bases map to TRBD1. The germline CDR1 and CDR2 sequences are SGHDT and YYEEEE. Trimming took 4 bases from V and 5 from J; bases not matched to a gene: 7. The CDR3 is 15 amino acids.

The chain has TRBV7-9 and TRBJ2-1, with 9 bases fitting TRBD2. CDR3 length: 16 residues. CDR1 and CDR2 (germline): SEHNR, FQNEAQ (reference sequence). V lost 3 bases and J lost 6; bases outside the gene matches: 9. The CDR3 DNA reads TGTGCCAGCAGCTTTGGCGGGGGGGCCTTCGGCAATGAGCAGTTCTTC. This gives the protein CASSFGGGAFGNEQFF.

This chain connects TRBV4-1 to TRBJ1-1, with TRBD1 as a possible D gene (5 bases). This CDR3 has 16 residues. Trimming removed 4 bases at V and 1 base at J, with 16 bases between. From germline, CDR1 is MGHRA and CDR2 YSYEKL. CDR3 sequence (DNA): TGCGCCAGCAGCCGCACGTCCGGGACCCAGAACACTGAAGCTTTCTTT. This encodes CASSRTSGTQNTEAFF.

This sequence joins TRBV29-1 and TRBJ1-4; TRBD1 is a possible D gene (5 bases). There are 13 residues in the CDR3. CDR1 is SQVTM, CDR2 ANQGSEA, per germline. The V end was cut by 4 bases, the J end by 7 bases, with 13 bases between. DNA of the CDR3: TGCAGCGTTGCCCCAGGGCTGAGTGAAAAACTGTTTTTT. This translates into CSVAPGLSEKLFF.

The chain carries TRBV18 and TRBJ1-2; D is unresolved. Germline CDR1 is KGHSH and CDR2 is LQKENI. CDR3 length equals 14 residues. The V end lost 6 bases, the J end lost 4 bases, and 15 bases lay between the germline ends. CDR3 sequence: CASSPDGGSYGYTF. The CDR3 nucleotides are TGTGCCAGCTCTCCGGACGGAGGATCCTATGGCTACACCTTC.

The J gene is TRBJ1-2, the V gene TRBV4-2, with TRBD1 matching 7 bases. The CDR3 sequence is 12 residues long. Germline loops: CDR1 LGHNA, CDR2 YNFKEQ. Trimming at V came to 5 bases and at J to 4 bases, leaving 1 base not matched to a gene. DNA of the CDR3: TGTGCCAGCAGCGGGGACAGCTATGGCTACACCTTC. Translation: CASSGDSYGYTF.

J is TRBJ2-2 and V is TRBV6-4; 11 bases line up with TRBD2. The germline V gene encodes CDR1 MRHNA and CDR2 SNTAGT. The CDR3 loop spans 16 amino acids. Losses at the gene ends were 4 bases for V and 2 bases for J; bases not matched to a gene: 3. This CDR3 reads CASSAGTSGNTGELFF. CDR3 nucleotides: TGTGCCAGCAGTGCAGGGACTAGCGGTAACACCGGGGAGCTGTTTTTT.

The chain combines TRBV4-1 with TRBJ1-6; possible D gene TRBD1, 5 bases. The CDR3 length is 13 residues. In germline, CDR1 is MGHRA, CDR2 YSYEKL. V lost 4 bases and J 6 bases, leaving 7 bases between the germline ends. For the CDR3, the DNA is TGCGCCAGCAGCCGGGACGGTAATTCACCCCTCCACTTT. Amino acids: CASSRDGNSPLHF.

This clone has just one count. The rearrangement links TRBV6-4 to TRBJ1-6, with unresolved D. Per germline, CDR1 MRHNA and CDR2 SNTAGT. The CDR3 is 13 amino acids. With 0 bases removed from V and 9 bases from J, the gap between germline ends came to 6 bases. This chain's CDR3 is CASSDSNFSPLHF. In nucleotides, the CDR3 is TGTGCCAGCAGTGACTCGAATTTTTCACCCCTCCACTTT.

In this sample, this clone turned up once. The chain uses TRBV7-9 and TRBJ1-5, with D hard to call. CDR3 length: 17 amino acids. Germline values: CDR1 SEHNR, CDR2 FQNEAQ (reference sequence). Trimming left V 5 bases short and J 5 bases short, with 22 bases between. In DNA, the CDR3 is TGTGCCAGCAGCCACAATAAGGGAGGGTATAACGATCAGCCCCAGCATTTT. It encodes CASSHNKGGYNDQPQHF.

This chain joins TRBV28 and TRBJ1-1; a weak D match, TRBD1 (5 bases). In germline, CDR1 is MDHEN, CDR2 SYDVKM. V was clipped by 2 bases and J by 8 bases, with 12 bases between them. There are 13 residues in the CDR3. CDR3 in amino acids: CASSLDSKAEAFF. In DNA form, the CDR3 reads TGTGCCAGCAGTTTAGACAGCAAAGCAGAAGCTTTCTTT.

There are a few counts of this clone. The chain links TRBV13 to TRBJ1-1; perhaps TRBD1 as D (6 bases). This CDR3 spans 14 amino acids. Trimming removed 1 base from V and 4 bases from J, with 10 bases in between. Germline V lookup: CDR1 PRHDT, CDR2 FYEKMQ (reference sequence). The CDR3 DNA sequence: TGTGCCAGCAGCTTAGAACAGGGTGCCACTGAAGCTTTCTTT. Amino acid sequence: CASSLEQGATEAFF.

This chain links TRBV4-3 with TRBJ2-7, with 9 bases aligning to TRBD2. The ends lost 4 bases at V and 2 bases at J; junction bases unmatched: 6. Germline-derived CDR1 and CDR2 are LGHNA and YSLEER. CDR3 length: 15 residues. The CDR3 spells CASSLQRGATYEQYF. CDR3 bases: TGCGCCAGCAGCCTACAGCGGGGGGCAACCTACGAGCAGTACTTC.

The chain combines TRBV3-1 (or the pseudogene TRBV3-2) with TRBJ2-7; D is possibly TRBD2 (5 bases). CDR1 is LGHDT, CDR2 YNNKEL, per germline (reference sequence). Trimming cost V 4 bases and J 12 bases, with 16 bases left between them. This CDR3 contains 12 residues. The CDR3: CASSRTHSDRYF. The CDR3 nucleotides are TGTGCCAGCAGCCGGACTCACTCGGACCGGTACTTC.

This clone was picked up a small number of times. The rearrangement uses TRBV7-8 and TRBJ1-2; 12 positions agree with TRBD1. Trimming at V came to 4 bases and at J to 5 bases, leaving 5 bases not matched to a gene. This CDR3 has 15 amino acids. Germline V gives CDR1 SGHVS, CDR2 FQNEAQ. Written as DNA, the CDR3 is TGTGCCAGCAGCTCCGGGACAGGGGGCTATTATGGCTACACCTTC. As protein: CASSSGTGGYYGYTF.

The gene calls are TRBV6-5 and TRBJ1-2; 12 bases agree with TRBD1. The V segment lost 6 bases and the J segment 4 bases; nucleotides outside the gene matches: 6. The CDR3 is 15 amino acids. The V gene's germline CDR1 is MNHEY and CDR2 SVGAGI. The DNA for the CDR3 is TGTGCCAGCAGGTGGGGGACAGGGGGCCGCTATGGCTACACCTTC. Protein: CASRWGTGGRYGYTF.